The 28 T cell receptor beta chains in this list originate from one sample, sequenced in a study of cytomegalovirus exposure and HLA in healthy donors. Here immunoSEQ multiplex PCR was the method, and the copy in TCRdb shows in-frame clones only, minus some. This table has over 200,000 clones, around four fifths appearing once. The sequencing sample was made of PBMCs. These receptors originate from a woman aged 18-29 years in good health and CMV-seronegative.

CDR3 DNA: TGCAGCGTTGGTCAGACGGACTATGGCTACACCTTC. Amino acids: CSVGQTDYGYTF. The chain carries TRBV29-1 and TRBJ1-2; D not resolved. Per the germline V gene, CDR1 is SQVTM and CDR2 is ANQGSEA. V lost 4 bases to trimming and J lost 3 bases, with 9 bases between them. CDR3 length: 12 amino acids.

The chain carries TRBV29-1 and TRBJ1-4; 9 bases map to TRBD1. In germline, CDR1 is SQVTM, CDR2 ANQGSEA. The CDR3 has 13 amino acids. Trimming at V came to 4 bases and at J to 11 bases, leaving 8 bases not matched to a gene. CDR3: CSVVETGQGKLFF. The CDR3 DNA reads TGCAGCGTTGTGGAGACCGGACAGGGGAAACTGTTTTTT.

The chain uses TRBV4-2 and TRBJ1-3; a weak D match, TRBD1 (5 bases). Germline V gene lookup returns CDR1 LGHNA and CDR2 YNFKEQ. V was pared by 4 bases and J by 2 bases, with 18 bases between. The CDR3 covers 17 residues. DNA of the CDR3: TGTGCCAGCAGCCGGCCAGGGATTCTCACACCTGGAAACACCATATATTTT. Residues: CASSRPGILTPGNTIYF.

This chain joins TRBV9 and TRBJ2-1; tentative D call: TRBD1 (6 bases). V dropped 10 bases and J dropped 3 bases, with 20 bases sitting between them. Germline V lookup: CDR1 SGDLS, CDR2 YYNGEE. There are 15 residues in the CDR3. The CDR3 nucleotides are TGTGCCGCAAGGGGGTCCGGGTGGAACTACAATGAGCAGTTCTTC. Translated: CAARGSGWNYNEQFF.

In its sample, this clone was seen once. The chain employs TRBV5-6 and TRBJ2-3; perhaps D is TRBD1 or TRBD2 (6 bases each). From germline, CDR1 is SGHDT and CDR2 YYEEEE. The CDR3 runs to 15 residues. V dropped 4 bases and J dropped 5 bases, with 17 bases sitting between them. This CDR3 is CASSRLDGGVDTQYF. In DNA, the CDR3 is TGTGCCAGCAGCCGCCTAGACGGGGGCGTAGATACGCAGTATTTT.

In this sample, this clone turned up a few times. The genes are TRBV7-9 and TRBJ2-5; 8 nucleotides match TRBD2. The CDR3 runs 15 residues. Trimming cost V 5 bases and J 3 bases; bases outside gene matches: 8. Germline lookup yields CDR1 SEHNR and CDR2 FQNEAQ (reference sequence). The CDR3, as DNA: TGTGCCAGCAGCGACCGGGGGGGCCATGAAGAGACCCAGTACTTC. Its translation is CASSDRGGHEETQYF.

The gene calls are TRBV28 and TRBJ1-3, with no clear D. The CDR3 has 11 residues. Trimming shortened V by 4 bases and J by 5 bases, and 3 bases separated the two germline ends. The V gene's germline CDR1 is MDHEN and CDR2 SYDVKM. As DNA, the CDR3 is TGTGCCAGCAGTTCCCGAAACACCATATATTTT. As protein: CASSSRNTIYF.

The chain is built from TRBV27 and TRBJ2-1; D assignment may be TRBD1 or TRBD2 (5 bases each). Germline loops: CDR1 MNHEY, CDR2 SMNVEV (reference sequence). V gave up 1 base and J gave up 8 bases, with 15 bases separating them. The CDR3 loop spans 15 amino acids. For the CDR3, the DNA is TGTGCCAGCAGTTTATATGGGGGAGAGACGGATGAGCAGTTCTTC. Translation gives CASSLYGGETDEQFF.

V gene TRBV27 combines with J gene TRBJ2-1; D not resolved. CDR3 length: 14 amino acids. Germline CDR1 reads MNHEY; CDR2 reads SMNVEV (reference sequence). V lost 5 bases, J lost 9 bases, and 17 bases lay in between. The CDR3 protein is CASSPVGPLSEQFF. The CDR3 coding sequence is TGTGCCAGCAGTCCAGTCGGGCCGTTGAGTGAGCAGTTCTTC.

The rearrangement uses TRBV6-5 and TRBJ1-5, with TRBD1 as a possible D gene (6 bases). This CDR3 is built from 12 residues. V lost 7 bases, J lost 2 bases, and 6 bases lay in between. Germline loops: CDR1 MNHEY, CDR2 SVGAGI. The CDR3 loop reads CASNRGNQPQHF. The DNA for the CDR3 is TGTGCCAGCAACAGGGGCAATCAGCCCCAGCATTTT.

The rearrangement links TRBV6-5 to TRBJ1-1, with TRBD1 matching 8 bases. V gave up 0 bases and J gave up 12 bases; unmatched junction bases: 6. This CDR3 has 13 amino acids. CDR1 MNHEY and CDR2 SVGAGI come from the germline V gene. The CDR3 loop reads CASSYSQQGVSFF. For the CDR3, the DNA is TGTGCCAGCAGTTACTCACAACAGGGGGTGTCTTTCTTT.

V is TRBV29-1 and J is TRBJ1-1; D uncertain. V was cut by 8 bases and J by 3 bases, with 16 bases left in between. Germline CDR1 reads SQVTM; CDR2 reads ANQGSEA. The CDR3 totals 13 residues. The chain's CDR3 is CSFHAGYDTEAFF. CDR3 DNA sequence: TGCAGCTTCCACGCGGGTTATGACACTGAAGCTTTCTTT.

The J gene is TRBJ1-4, the V gene TRBV30; D possibly corresponds to TRBD1 (6 bases). V shed 0 bases and J shed 7 bases, with 9 bases lying between them. Per the germline V gene, CDR1 is GTSNPN and CDR2 is SVGIG (reference sequence). This CDR3 comprises 13 residues. CDR3 in amino acids: CAWSVLGGEKLFF. The CDR3 DNA reads as TGTGCCTGGAGTGTACTAGGGGGTGAAAAACTGTTTTTT.

The DNA of the CDR3 is TGTGCCAGTAGTATGATAGCGGGAGGGAATACAGATACGCAGTATTTT. It translates to CASSMIAGGNTDTQYF. This chain uses TRBV19 with TRBJ2-3; 11 bases are a match to TRBD2. The germline V gene encodes CDR1 LNHDA and CDR2 SQIVND (reference sequence). There are 16 residues in the CDR3. The junction had 5 bases not matched to a gene; V was cut back by 3 bases and J by 3 bases. Full variable domain (remainder filled in from reference TRBV19 and TRBJ2-3): DGGITQSPKYLFRKEGQNVTLSCEQNLNHDAMYWYRQDPGQGLRLIYYSQIVNDFQKGDIAEGYSVSREKKESFPLTVTSAQKNPTAFYLCASSMIAGGNTDTQYFGPGTRLTVL.

The genes are TRBV11-2 and TRBJ2-7, with TRBD2 identical over 9 bases. The V gene's germline CDR1 is SGHAT and CDR2 FQNNGV. V lost 5 bases to trimming and J lost 5 bases; unmatched junction nucleotides: 10. The length of the CDR3 is 15 residues. The CDR3 region has the DNA TGTGCCAGCAGCCCCGGGACTAGCAAGCACCACGAGCAGTACTTC. It is translated as CASSPGTSKHHEQYF.

The rearrangement joins TRBV6-1 to TRBJ2-1; D unclear. V was trimmed by 6 bases and J by 0 bases, leaving 6 bases between them. The germline gives CDR1 MNHNS, CDR2 SASEGT. The CDR3 contains 13 residues. The CDR3: CASRASSYNEQFF. CDR3 nucleotide sequence: TGTGCCAGCAGGGCTAGCTCCTACAATGAGCAGTTCTTC.

As DNA, the CDR3 is TGCAGCGTCCATAGCGGGAGTTCCTACGAGCAGTACTTC. It specifies CSVHSGSSYEQYF. V usage is TRBV29-1 and J usage is TRBJ2-7; 9 bases match TRBD2. Germline CDR1 SQVTM, CDR2 ANQGSEA. This CDR3 has 13 residues. V shed 6 bases, J shed 1 base, and the junction held 4 bases outside the gene matches.

The V call is TRBV12-5, the J call TRBJ2-1; 10 nucleotides line up with TRBD2. This CDR3 contains 16 residues. Per germline, CDR1 LGHNT and CDR2 FRNRAP. V shed 1 base, J shed 2 bases, and the junction held 2 bases outside the gene matches. CDR3 in amino acids: CASGLGTSGPYNEQFF. CDR3 bases: TGTGCTAGTGGTTTGGGGACTAGCGGTCCCTACAATGAGCAGTTCTTC.

CDR3: CSASQTVNYGYTF. In DNA, the CDR3 is TGCAGCGCAAGTCAGACGGTTAACTATGGCTACACCTTC. The genes are TRBV29-1 and TRBJ1-2, with D unclear. CDR3 size: 13 residues. Germline loops: CDR1 SQVTM, CDR2 ANQGSEA. Trimming pared 7 bases from V and 1 base from J, leaving 13 bases between.

The rearrangement uses TRBV11-2 and TRBJ2-5; D is uncertain. Germline V gene lookup returns CDR1 SGHAT and CDR2 FQNNGV. Between the trimmed V and J ends, which lost 3 bases and 1 base, there was a span of 6 bases. The CDR3 spans 13 residues. CDR3 DNA: TGTGCCAGCAGCTTTAATAGCCAAGAGACCCAGTACTTC. Translating gives CASSFNSQETQYF.

In this sample, this clone turned up once. The J gene is TRBJ2-1, the V gene TRBV19; TRBD2 agrees at 13 bases. CDR1 and CDR2 from the germline V gene are LNHDA and SQIVND (reference sequence). The V gene end was trimmed by 9 bases and the J gene end by 7 bases; junction bases not matched to a gene: 3. There are 13 residues in the CDR3. The DNA for the CDR3 is TGTGCCAGCAGGACTAGCGGGAGTAATGAGCAGTTCTTC. Its protein is CASRTSGSNEQFF.

This clone was observed a few times. J is TRBJ1-4 and V is TRBV5-1, with D unclear. Between the trimmed V and J ends, which lost 3 bases and 7 bases, there was a span of 13 bases. Germline CDR1 is SGHRS and CDR2 is YFSETQ. This CDR3 comprises 14 residues. The CDR3 reads CASSSDTLGEKLFF. Here the CDR3 DNA reads TGCGCCAGCAGCTCTGACACGTTAGGTGAAAAACTGTTTTTT.

The chain employs TRBV18 and TRBJ1-1; D call uncertain. The CDR3 has 14 residues. The V end was cut by 2 bases, the J end by 1 base, with 8 bases between. Germline CDR1 KGHSH, CDR2 LQKENI. CDR3 nucleotide sequence: TGTGCCAGCTCACCAGGGGTATCGAACACTGAAGCTTTCTTT. It codes for CASSPGVSNTEAFF. Filled out from reference TRBV18 and TRBJ1-1, the complete variable domain reads NAGVMQNPRHLVRRRGQEARLRCSPMKGHSHVYWYRQLPEEGLKFMVYLQKENIIDESGMPKERFSAEFPKEGPSILRIQQVVRGDSAAYFCASSPGVSNTEAFFGQGTRLTVV.

This chain uses TRBV4-2 with TRBJ1-2, with 7 bases aligning to TRBD1. From germline, CDR1 is LGHNA and CDR2 YNFKEQ. V gave up 3 bases and J gave up 6 bases; unmatched junction bases: 7. This CDR3 comprises 14 residues. This chain's CDR3 is CASSQLRDSDGYTF. CDR3 DNA sequence: TGTGCCAGCAGCCAGCTCCGGGACAGTGATGGCTACACCTTC.

The gene calls are TRBV7-8 and TRBJ2-3; weak D call: TRBD2 (5 bases). The CDR3 has 15 residues. Germline CDR1 SGHVS, CDR2 FQNEAQ. The germline V and J ends were trimmed by 5 bases and 6 bases, with 18 bases remaining between them. CDR3: CASSPRGISGDTQYF. The CDR3 DNA reads TGTGCCAGCAGCCCCAGAGGGATCTCGGGGGATACGCAGTATTTT. Together with reference TRBV7-8 and TRBJ2-3, the CDR3 gives the full variable domain: GAGVSQSPRYKVAKRGQDVALRCDPISGHVSLFWYQQALGQGPEFLTYFQNEAQLDKSGLPSDRFFAERPEGSVSTLKIQRTQQEDSAVYLCASSPRGISGDTQYFGPGTRLTVL.

The chain uses TRBV6-1 and TRBJ2-5, with D unresolved. Trimming shortened V by 3 bases and J by 7 bases, and 15 bases separated the two germline ends. This CDR3 region has 14 residues. The germline V gene has CDR1 MNHNS and CDR2 SASEGT. The CDR3 nucleotides are TGTGCCAGCAGTGATCGGGCCCCCCCCGGGACCCAGTACTTC. Translating it yields CASSDRAPPGTQYF.

The rearrangement links TRBV4-1 to TRBJ2-2; 8 bases align to TRBD1. Germline V gives CDR1 MGHRA, CDR2 YSYEKL. The V and J ends lost 4 bases and 0 bases, in that order; junction bases with no gene match: 7. The CDR3 covers 17 residues. CDR3 region: CASSLRTGFANTGELFF. In DNA, the CDR3 is TGCGCCAGCAGCCTCCGGACAGGGTTCGCGAACACCGGGGAGCTGTTTTTT.

The chain couples TRBV18 to TRBJ1-2, with 7 bases identical to TRBD1. Germline values: CDR1 KGHSH, CDR2 LQKENI. J lost 2 bases, V lost 3 bases, and 9 bases had no gene match. CDR3 length: 16 amino acids. The CDR3 spells CASSPPNRGANYGYTF. DNA of the CDR3: TGTGCCAGCTCACCCCCGAACAGGGGAGCCAACTATGGCTACACCTTC.